These 24 T cell receptor beta chains were sequenced from one sample in a study of blood T cell repertoires in COVID-19. TCRdb's table, derived via immunoSEQ multiplex PCR, lists solely in-frame clones and lacks some. The sample lists about 190,000 clones; less than 85% were seen once. The sample taken for sequencing was peripheral blood. The receptors come from a man aged 45-65 years who had recovered from COVID-19.

The rearrangement uses TRBV9 and TRBJ2-1; a weak D match, TRBD2 (6 bases). Trimming took 0 bases from V and 2 from J, leaving 12 bases between them. The CDR3 is 16 amino acids. Germline V lookup: CDR1 SGDLS, CDR2 YYNGEE. The CDR3 loop is CASSVDVAAAYNEQFF. The CDR3 region has the DNA TGTGCCAGCAGCGTAGATGTAGCGGCGGCCTACAATGAGCAGTTCTTC. Drawing the rest from reference TRBV9 and TRBJ2-1, the complete variable domain is DSGVTQTPKHLITATGQRVTLRCSPRSGDLSVYWYQQSLDQGLQFLIQYYNGEERAKGNILERFSAQQFPDLHSELNLSSLELGDSALYFCASSVDVAAAYNEQFFGPGTRLTVL.

V is TRBV27 and J is TRBJ1-2, with TRBD1 matching over 9 bases. The CDR3 runs 15 residues. V lost 2 bases to trimming and J lost 2 bases; unmatched junction nucleotides: 3. Germline-derived CDR1 and CDR2 are MNHEY and SMNVEV (reference sequence). As DNA, the CDR3 is TGTGCCAGCAGTTTAGTTGGGACAGGGAACTATGGCTACACCTTC. It yields the protein CASSLVGTGNYGYTF.

The gene calls are TRBV13 and TRBJ2-1, with TRBD2 matching 13 bases. J gave up 5 bases and V 5 bases, and 12 bases lay outside the gene matches. This CDR3 contains 18 residues. Germline V gene lookup returns CDR1 PRHDT and CDR2 FYEKMQ (reference sequence). For the CDR3, the DNA is TGTGCCAGCAGCCTCGGGACTTCCGGGACTAGCGGGAACAATGAGCAGTTCTTC. It is translated as CASSLGTSGTSGNNEQFF.

The chain is built from TRBV28 and TRBJ1-6; D possibly corresponds to TRBD1 (5 bases). In germline, CDR1 is MDHEN, CDR2 SYDVKM. V lost 3 bases and J lost 8, with 14 bases in between. The CDR3 runs to 15 residues. The CDR3 spells CASSLGGNSYSPLHF. DNA for the CDR3: TGTGCCAGCAGTTTGGGGGGAAACAGCTATTCACCCCTCCACTTT.

V gene TRBV10-1 combines with J gene TRBJ2-2; 8 bases map to TRBD1. In germline, CDR1 is WNHNN, CDR2 SYGVQD (reference sequence). The CDR3 sequence is 13 residues long. Germline trimming cut 5 bases from V and 4 bases from J; bases unmatched to any gene: 0. CDR3 DNA sequence: TGCGCCAGCAGTACAGGGGGCACCGGGGAGCTGTTTTTT. This encodes CASSTGGTGELFF.

The genes are TRBV5-1 and TRBJ2-7, with 7 bases that match TRBD1. CDR1 is SGHRS and CDR2 is YFSETQ in the germline V gene. V gave up 0 bases and J gave up 4 bases; unmatched junction bases: 10. The CDR3 is 16 residues long. CDR3 nucleotide sequence: TGCGCCAGCAGCTTGGTGGGCAGGGGGATTTCGTACGAGCAGTACTTC. Amino acid sequence: CASSLVGRGISYEQYF.

This clone was observed a few times. The rearrangement links TRBV7-9 to TRBJ1-1; TRBD1 is a possible D gene (6 bases). Germline V gives CDR1 SEHNR, CDR2 FQNEAQ (reference sequence). This CDR3 is built from 14 residues. V was clipped by 0 bases and J by 4 bases, with 9 bases between them. The DNA of the CDR3 is TGTGCCAGCAGCTTAGCTTCAGGGGTCACTGAAGCTTTCTTT. Residues: CASSLASGVTEAFF.

This clone was detected once. This chain joins TRBV9 and TRBJ2-1; maybe TRBD2 (6 bases). Trimming left V 3 bases short and J 6 bases short, with 19 bases between. The CDR3 consists of 16 residues. The germline V gene encodes CDR1 SGDLS and CDR2 YYNGEE. CDR3 sequence reads: CASSDGTGDLFNEQFF. The CDR3 DNA reads as TGTGCCAGCAGCGACGGGACGGGAGATCTTTTCAATGAGCAGTTCTTC.

V is TRBV4-1 and J is TRBJ2-1, with 8 bases identical to TRBD2. V trimming: 0 bases; J trimming: 2 bases; junction bases outside the gene matches: 9. The V gene's germline CDR1 is MGHRA and CDR2 YSYEKL. CDR3 length: 18 residues. The CDR3 protein is CASSQDSFTSGTYNEQFF. The CDR3 DNA follows: TGCGCCAGCAGCCAAGATTCCTTTACTAGCGGAACCTACAATGAGCAGTTCTTC.

The V gene is TRBV21-1, the J gene TRBJ1-5. TRBV21-1 is shown as a pseudogene. This CDR3 comprises 13 residues. CDR3 sequence: CAMRVGSNQPQHF. CDR3 sequence (DNA): TGTGCCATGCGGGTCGGCAGCAATCAGCCCCAGCATTTT.

This clone was picked up one time. The chain carries TRBV7-3 and TRBJ2-2, with 10 bases fitting TRBD2. The CDR3 is 15 amino acids. In germline, CDR1 is SGHTA, CDR2 FQGTGA. J lost 6 bases, V lost 2 bases, and 3 bases had no gene match. CDR3 coding DNA: TGTGCCAGCAGCTTAGAAGCGGGAGGGGCCGGGGAGCTGTTTTTT. Its protein product is CASSLEAGGAGELFF.

The chain joins TRBV19 to TRBJ2-5; 11 bases align to TRBD2. Germline V gene sequence: CDR1 LNHDA, CDR2 SQIVND (reference sequence). The V gene end was trimmed by 6 bases and the J gene end by 1 base; junction bases not matched to a gene: 4. The CDR3 spans 15 residues. As DNA, the CDR3 is TGTGCCAGTAGACCTAGCGGGAGGCCCCAAGAGACCCAGTACTTC. Protein product: CASRPSGRPQETQYF.

The chain couples TRBV28 to TRBJ1-5; 7 bases line up with TRBD1. CDR3 length: 14 amino acids. Germline lookup yields CDR1 MDHEN and CDR2 SYDVKM. The V segment lost 3 bases and the J segment 6 bases; nucleotides outside the gene matches: 5. CDR3 region: CASSFEGAVQPQHF. CDR3 DNA sequence: TGTGCCAGCAGTTTCGAGGGGGCAGTTCAGCCCCAGCATTTT.

The rearrangement joins TRBV6-1 to TRBJ2-7; a weak D match, TRBD1 (6 bases). Germline-derived CDR1 and CDR2 are MNHNS and SASEGT. This CDR3 has 13 amino acids. Trimming pared 2 bases from V and 4 bases from J, leaving 9 bases between. CDR3: CASSETRGYEQYF. CDR3 in DNA: TGTGCCAGCAGTGAAACGAGGGGGTACGAGCAGTACTTC.

The rearrangement links TRBV7-8 to TRBJ1-6; D is unresolved. The CDR3 is 18 amino acids. Trimming left V 2 bases short and J 7 bases short, with 21 bases between. Germline CDR1 SGHVS, CDR2 FQNEAQ. The CDR3, as DNA: TGTGCCAGCAGCTTACTCGGGTTGGGTAAAGAAAAGAATTCACCCCTCCACTTT. Protein: CASSLLGLGKEKNSPLHF.

The J gene is TRBJ2-7, the V gene TRBV5-6; D not certain. Trimming removed 4 bases from V and 3 bases from J, with 17 bases in between. The CDR3 spans 15 residues. Per germline, CDR1 SGHDT and CDR2 YYEEEE. The CDR3 protein is CASSRPGYGNYEQYF. CDR3 DNA: TGTGCCAGCAGCAGGCCCGGGTACGGCAACTACGAGCAGTACTTC.

In the case of this clone: A much larger clone differs by one base, so this may be a read error. The J gene is TRBJ2-1, the V gene TRBV5-1; TRBD2 aligns across 10 bases. The germline CDR1 and CDR2 sequences are SGHRS and YFSETQ. Trimming took 0 bases from V and 8 from J; bases not matched to a gene: 5. CDR3 length: 15 amino acids. The CDR3 sequence: CASSLEASGSYEQFF. CDR3 bases: TGCGCCAGCAGCTTGGAGGCTAGCGGGAGCTATGAGCAGTTCTTC.

This chain connects TRBV11-1 to TRBJ2-3; TRBD2 might be the D (5 bases). Germline CDR1 and CDR2: SGHAT and FQDESV (reference sequence). The CDR3 is 14 amino acids. V dropped 2 bases and J dropped 4 bases, with 10 bases sitting between them. DNA of the CDR3: TGTGCCAGCAGCTTAAGGGAGAGACCAGATACGCAGTATTTT. Translating gives CASSLRERPDTQYF.

This chain joins TRBV12-3 or TRBV12-4 and TRBJ1-4, with TRBD1 as a possible D gene (5 bases). V was cut by 3 bases and J by 16 bases, with 15 bases left in between. The CDR3 is made up of 12 amino acids. CDR3 sequence: CASSFGGRGAFF. The CDR3 nucleotides read TGTGCCAGCAGTTTCGGGGGGAGGGGTGCGTTTTTT.

This clone is a singleton in its sample. The chain combines TRBV27 with TRBJ2-7, with TRBD1 matching 7 bases. The germline gives CDR1 MNHEY, CDR2 SMNVEV (reference sequence). V lost 2 bases, J lost 3 bases, and 1 base stayed unmatched. The CDR3 sequence is 13 residues long. CDR3 sequence reads: CASSLAGGYEQYF. In nucleotides, the CDR3 is TGTGCCAGCAGTTTAGCAGGGGGCTACGAGCAGTACTTC.

The chain uses TRBV19 and TRBJ2-7; 7 bases are a match to TRBD2. V lost 7 bases and J lost 6; bases outside the gene matches: 12. Germline loops: CDR1 LNHDA, CDR2 SQIVND (reference sequence). The CDR3 runs to 14 residues. CDR3 loop: CASTRTGGSPEQYF. DNA for the CDR3: TGTGCCAGTACTCGGACTGGCGGGAGTCCCGAGCAGTACTTC.

On this clone itself: This sample also contains other DNA sequences that code for the same CDR3. The rearrangement uses TRBV18 and TRBJ2-5, with TRBD2 as a possible D gene (5 bases). The CDR3 runs to 13 residues. CDR1 is KGHSH and CDR2 is LQKENI in the germline V gene. V lost 2 bases to trimming and J lost 2 bases, with 6 bases between them. The CDR3 sequence: CASSPTGQETQYF. CDR3 sequence (DNA): TGTGCCAGCTCACCAACGGGACAAGAGACCCAGTACTTC.

V usage is TRBV6-5 and J usage is TRBJ2-1; 8 positions agree with TRBD1. The CDR3 is 13 amino acids. With 6 bases clipped from V and 8 bases from J, the junction kept 6 bases outside the gene matches. Germline CDR1 reads MNHEY; CDR2 reads SVGAGI. CDR3: CASSSDRVHEQFF. The CDR3 nucleotides are TGTGCCAGCAGCTCGGACAGGGTCCATGAGCAGTTCTTC.

The rearrangement joins TRBV11-2 to TRBJ2-7, with 9 bases fitting TRBD2. The V segment lost 2 bases and the J segment 2 bases; nucleotides outside the gene matches: 13. The germline CDR1 and CDR2 sequences are SGHAT and FQNNGV. CDR3 length: 18 residues. The CDR3 sequence: CASSLTGERSGRPYEQYF. The CDR3 bases are TGTGCCAGCAGCTTAACTGGTGAACGTAGCGGGAGACCCTACGAGCAGTACTTC.